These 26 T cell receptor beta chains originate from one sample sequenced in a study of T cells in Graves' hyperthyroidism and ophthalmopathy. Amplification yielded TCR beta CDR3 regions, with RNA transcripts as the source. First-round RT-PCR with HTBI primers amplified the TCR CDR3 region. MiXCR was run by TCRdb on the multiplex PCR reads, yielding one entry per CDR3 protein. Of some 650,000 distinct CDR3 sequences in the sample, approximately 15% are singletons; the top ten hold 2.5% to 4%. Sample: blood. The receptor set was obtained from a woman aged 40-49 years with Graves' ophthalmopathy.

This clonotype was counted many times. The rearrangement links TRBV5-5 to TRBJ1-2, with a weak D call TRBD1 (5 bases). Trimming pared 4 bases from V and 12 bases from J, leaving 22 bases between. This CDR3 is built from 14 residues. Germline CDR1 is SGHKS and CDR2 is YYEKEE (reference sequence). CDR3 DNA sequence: TGTGCCAGCAGCATCGGACCGGGACGGGATTTGAACACCTTC. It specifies CASSIGPGRDLNTF.

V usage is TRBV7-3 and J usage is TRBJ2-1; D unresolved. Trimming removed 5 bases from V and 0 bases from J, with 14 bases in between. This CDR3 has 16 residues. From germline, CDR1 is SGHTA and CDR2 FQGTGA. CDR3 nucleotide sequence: TGTGCCAGCAGCCCCCATTCGGTTAGCTCCTACAATGAGCAGTTCTTC. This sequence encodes CASSPHSVSSYNEQFF. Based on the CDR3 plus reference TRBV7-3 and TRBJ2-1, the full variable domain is GAGVSQTPSNKVTEKGKYVELRCDPISGHTALYWYRQSLGQGPEFLIYFQGTGAADDSGLPNDRFFAVRPEGSVSTLKIQRTERGDSAVYLCASSPHSVSSYNEQFFGPGTRLTVL.

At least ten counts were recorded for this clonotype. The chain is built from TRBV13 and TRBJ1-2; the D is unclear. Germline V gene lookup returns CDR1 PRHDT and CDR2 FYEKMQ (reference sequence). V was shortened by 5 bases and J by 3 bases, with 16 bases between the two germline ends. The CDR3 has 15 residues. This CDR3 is CASSQGGQRYYGYTF. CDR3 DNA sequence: TGTGCCAGCAGCCAAGGTGGGCAGCGCTACTATGGCTACACCTTC.

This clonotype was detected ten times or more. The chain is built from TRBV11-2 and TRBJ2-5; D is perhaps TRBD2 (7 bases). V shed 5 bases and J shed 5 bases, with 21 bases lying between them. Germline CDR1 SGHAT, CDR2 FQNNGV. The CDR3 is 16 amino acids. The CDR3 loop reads CASSPRLGGGAETQYF. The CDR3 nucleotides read TGTGCCAGCAGCCCCCGACTAGGGGGGGGTGCGGAGACCCAGTACTTC.

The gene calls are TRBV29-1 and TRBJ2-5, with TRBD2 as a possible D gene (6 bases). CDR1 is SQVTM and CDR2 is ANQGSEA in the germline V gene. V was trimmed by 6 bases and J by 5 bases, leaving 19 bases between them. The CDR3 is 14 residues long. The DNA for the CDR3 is TGCAGCGTGCGGGGTCCGGTGGACCTCGAGACCCAGTACTTC. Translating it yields CSVRGPVDLETQYF.

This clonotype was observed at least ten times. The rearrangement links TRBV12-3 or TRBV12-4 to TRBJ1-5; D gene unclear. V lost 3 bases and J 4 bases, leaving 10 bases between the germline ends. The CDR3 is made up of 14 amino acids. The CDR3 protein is CASSFAETNQPQHF. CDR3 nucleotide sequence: TGTGCCAGCAGTTTCGCCGAGACTAATCAGCCCCAGCATTTT.

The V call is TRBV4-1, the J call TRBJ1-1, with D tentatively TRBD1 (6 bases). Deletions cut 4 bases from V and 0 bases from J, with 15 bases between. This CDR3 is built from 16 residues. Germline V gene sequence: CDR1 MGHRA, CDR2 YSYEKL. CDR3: CASSPGGQRLNTEAFF. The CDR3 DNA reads TGCGCCAGCAGCCCCGGGGGGCAGAGATTGAACACTGAAGCTTTCTTT.

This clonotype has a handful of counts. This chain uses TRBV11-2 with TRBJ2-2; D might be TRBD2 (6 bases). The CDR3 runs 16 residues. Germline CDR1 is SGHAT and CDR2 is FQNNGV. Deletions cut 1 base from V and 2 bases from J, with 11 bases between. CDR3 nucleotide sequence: TGTGCCAGCAGCTTAGCACGGGGGAGCAACACCGGGGAGCTGTTTTTT. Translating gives CASSLARGSNTGELFF.

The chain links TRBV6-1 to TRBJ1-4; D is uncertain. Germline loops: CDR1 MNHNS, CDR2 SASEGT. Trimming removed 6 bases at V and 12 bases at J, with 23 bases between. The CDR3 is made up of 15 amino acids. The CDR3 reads CASRSQVPMASELFF. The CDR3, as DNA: TGTGCCAGCAGATCCCAAGTCCCAATGGCGTCGGAACTGTTTTTT.

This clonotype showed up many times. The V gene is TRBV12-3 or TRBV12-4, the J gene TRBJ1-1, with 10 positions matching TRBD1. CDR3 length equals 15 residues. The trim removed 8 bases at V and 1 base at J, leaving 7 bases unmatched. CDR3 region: CASLKGQGTNTEAFF. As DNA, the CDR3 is TGTGCCAGCTTAAAGGGACAGGGGACGAACACTGAAGCTTTCTTT.

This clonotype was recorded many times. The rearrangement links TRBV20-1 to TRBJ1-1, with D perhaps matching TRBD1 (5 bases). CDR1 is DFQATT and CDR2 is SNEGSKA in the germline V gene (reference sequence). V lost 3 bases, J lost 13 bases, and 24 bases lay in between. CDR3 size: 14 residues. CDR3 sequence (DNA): TGCAGTGCTAGTCAAGACTTGACAGTACGGCAGGGTTTCTTT. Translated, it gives CSASQDLTVRQGFF.

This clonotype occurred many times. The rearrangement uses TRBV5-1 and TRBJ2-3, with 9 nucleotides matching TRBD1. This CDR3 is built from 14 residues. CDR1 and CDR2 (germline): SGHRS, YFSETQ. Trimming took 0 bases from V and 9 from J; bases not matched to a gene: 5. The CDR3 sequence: CASSLGQGGATQYF. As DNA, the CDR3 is TGCGCCAGCAGCTTGGGACAGGGGGGCGCGACGCAGTATTTT.

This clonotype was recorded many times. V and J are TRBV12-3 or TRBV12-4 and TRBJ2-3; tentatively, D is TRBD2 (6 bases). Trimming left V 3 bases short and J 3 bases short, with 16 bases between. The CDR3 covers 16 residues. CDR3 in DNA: TGTGCCAGCAGTTTTCGTAGCGGAGGAGCTACAGATACGCAGTATTTT. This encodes CASSFRSGGATDTQYF.

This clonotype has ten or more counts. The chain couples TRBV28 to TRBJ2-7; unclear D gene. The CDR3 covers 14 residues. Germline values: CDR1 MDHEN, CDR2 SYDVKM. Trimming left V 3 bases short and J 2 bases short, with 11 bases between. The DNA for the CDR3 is TGTGCCAGCAGTTTGGGTCCAGGACCCTACGAGCAGTACTTC. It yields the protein CASSLGPGPYEQYF.

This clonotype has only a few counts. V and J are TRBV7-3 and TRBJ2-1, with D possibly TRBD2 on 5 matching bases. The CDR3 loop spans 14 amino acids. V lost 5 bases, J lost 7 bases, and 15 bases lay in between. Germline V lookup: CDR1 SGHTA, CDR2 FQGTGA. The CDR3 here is CASSPRGPGNEQFF. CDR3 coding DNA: TGTGCCAGCAGCCCGAGAGGGCCGGGAAATGAGCAGTTCTTC.

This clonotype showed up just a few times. The CDR3 sequence is CASSSRTSVAKNIQYF. The CDR3 DNA is TGTGCCAGCAGTTCCAGGACTAGCGTGGCCAAAAACATTCAGTACTTC. The V call is TRBV28, the J call TRBJ2-4, with TRBD2 matching 9 bases. There are 16 residues in the CDR3. V trimming: 4 bases; J trimming: 1 base; junction bases outside the gene matches: 5. In germline, CDR1 is MDHEN, CDR2 SYDVKM.

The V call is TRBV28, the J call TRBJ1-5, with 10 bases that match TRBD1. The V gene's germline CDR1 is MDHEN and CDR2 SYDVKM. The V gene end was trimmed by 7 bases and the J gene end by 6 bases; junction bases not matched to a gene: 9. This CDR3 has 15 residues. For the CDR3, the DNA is TGTGCCAGCATTACAGCCGGGACAGGGGCTCAGCCCCAGCATTTT. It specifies CASITAGTGAQPQHF.

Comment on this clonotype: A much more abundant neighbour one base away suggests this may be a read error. CDR3 region: CASSAGPATKGEQFF. Here the CDR3 DNA reads TGTGCCAGCAGCGCCGGTCCCGCCACGAAGGGGGAGCAGTTCTTC. V is TRBV7-9 and J is TRBJ2-1; D may be TRBD1 (5 bases). V gave up 5 bases and J gave up 10 bases, with 21 bases separating them. There are 15 residues in the CDR3. The germline gives CDR1 SEHNR, CDR2 FQNEAQ (reference sequence).

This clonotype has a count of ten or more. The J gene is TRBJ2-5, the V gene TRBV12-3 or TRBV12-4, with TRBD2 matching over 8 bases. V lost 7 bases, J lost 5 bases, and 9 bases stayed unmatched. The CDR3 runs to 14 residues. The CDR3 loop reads CASTPGGGRETQYF. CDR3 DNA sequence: TGTGCCAGCACCCCAGGCGGGGGGCGGGAGACCCAGTACTTC.

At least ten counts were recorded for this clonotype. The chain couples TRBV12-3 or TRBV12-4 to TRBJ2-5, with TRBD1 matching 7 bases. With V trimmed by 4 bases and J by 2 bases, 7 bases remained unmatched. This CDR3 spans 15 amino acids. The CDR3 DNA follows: TGTGCCAGCAGTTCCGGGACAGCGCCTCAAGAGACCCAGTACTTC. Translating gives CASSSGTAPQETQYF.

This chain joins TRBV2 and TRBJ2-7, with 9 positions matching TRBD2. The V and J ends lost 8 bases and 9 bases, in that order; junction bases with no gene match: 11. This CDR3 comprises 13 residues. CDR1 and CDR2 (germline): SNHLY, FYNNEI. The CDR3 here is CASEVAGVSGQYF. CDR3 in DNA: TGTGCCAGCGAGGTAGCGGGAGTGAGCGGGCAGTACTTC.

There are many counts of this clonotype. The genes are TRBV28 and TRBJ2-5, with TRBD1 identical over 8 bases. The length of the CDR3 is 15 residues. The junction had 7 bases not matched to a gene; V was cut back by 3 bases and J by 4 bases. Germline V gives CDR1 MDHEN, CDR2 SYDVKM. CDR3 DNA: TGTGCCAGCAGTTTTCAAAGGACAGGGCTAGAGACCCAGTACTTC. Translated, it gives CASSFQRTGLETQYF.

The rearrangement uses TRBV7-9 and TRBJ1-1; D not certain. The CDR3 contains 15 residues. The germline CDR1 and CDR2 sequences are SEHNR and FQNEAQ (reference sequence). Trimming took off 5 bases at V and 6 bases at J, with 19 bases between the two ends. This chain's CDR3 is CASSLGLVGSPEAFF. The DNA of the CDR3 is TGTGCCAGCAGCCTAGGGCTTGTTGGGAGCCCTGAAGCTTTCTTT.

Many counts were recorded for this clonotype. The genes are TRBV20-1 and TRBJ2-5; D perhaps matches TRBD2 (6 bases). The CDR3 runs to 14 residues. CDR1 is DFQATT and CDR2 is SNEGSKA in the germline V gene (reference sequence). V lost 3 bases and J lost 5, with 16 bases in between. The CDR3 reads CSASGSGLRETQYF. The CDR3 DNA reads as TGCAGTGCTAGCGGGAGTGGGTTAAGGGAGACCCAGTACTTC.

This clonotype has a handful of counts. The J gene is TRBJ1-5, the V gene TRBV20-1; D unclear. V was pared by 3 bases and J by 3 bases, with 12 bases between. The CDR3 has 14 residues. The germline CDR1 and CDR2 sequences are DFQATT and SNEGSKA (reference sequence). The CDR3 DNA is TGCAGTGCTAGGAGCCAAATAAACAATCAGCCCCAGCATTTT. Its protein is CSARSQINNQPQHF.

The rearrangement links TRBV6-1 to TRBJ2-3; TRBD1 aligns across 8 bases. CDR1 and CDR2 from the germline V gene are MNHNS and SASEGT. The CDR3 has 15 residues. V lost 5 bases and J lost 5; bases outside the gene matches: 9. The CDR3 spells CASSQPGQDRDTQYF. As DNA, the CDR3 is TGTGCCAGCAGTCAACCGGGACAGGACAGAGATACGCAGTATTTT.